A single T cell receptor (beta chain) is shown here with its context. Its target antigen remains unknown. The record has no base qualities; no much larger clone is one base away. This record comes from a study of regulatory T cells in long-lasting Graves disease (dated by TCRdb to about 2021). Regarding the research as a whole: Persistent Graves' disease meant more than 5 years of antithyroid drug treatment with TSH receptor autoantibodies that stayed positive. Persistent Graves' disease patients were compared with newly diagnosed Graves' disease patients by peripheral blood TCR sequencing and RNA sequencing. The study was registered as a clinical trial and conducted in China. TCR sequencing covered 13 persistent and roughly 20 newly diagnosed Graves' disease patients, some 33 samples in total. Persistent Graves' disease patients in the clinical cohort had taken antithyroid drugs for approximately 9.5 years on average. Study-wide conclusions, independent of this receptor: Sequencing and analysis were limited to the TCR beta chain. Patients with persistent disease shared more public clonotypes (roughly 2,900) than newly diagnosed patients did (around 1,000). Persistent Graves' disease patients showed lower TCR Shannon entropy and fewer highly expanded clones than newly diagnosed patients, suggesting clonal expansion. As a limitation, the authors acknowledged that the small sample size may reduce accuracy. Because the primary lesion, thyroid tissue, could not be accessed, the study looked at peripheral blood alone.

Receptors were amplified or captured by multiplex PCR. Reads for this sample came from an Illumina HiSeq 4000. CDR3 regions were amplified by Arm-PCR with iRepertoire HTBI primers to construct TCR beta libraries. Before sequencing, the PCR products underwent gel purification. The source study handled its data this way. Gene usage analysis of CDR3 amino acid clonotypes used the approximately 62 TRBV and more than 13 TRBJ segments found across samples. COPE and FqMerger were used to merge filtered high-quality paired reads into contigs. BLAST was used to align contigs to the IMGT TRBV, TRBD and TRBJ reference genes, and CDR3 was defined following IMGT. Any clonotype with a frequency above 0.1% was counted as a highly expanded clone. Repertoire diversity was measured by Shannon entropy, and V-J evenness by the Gini coefficient. A clonotype was considered public if more than one individual shared it. TCRdb trimmed public reads at Q25 via fastp, called clones via MiXCR and kept in-frame beta chains. Each record represents a unique CDR3 protein, reported with the most common genes and DNA among its rows. TCRdb, not the authors, supplied the V and J calls. Here the sample has roughly 300,000 distinct CDR3 sequences; 15% to 20% occur a single time. The ten biggest clones cover over 25% of the sample.

The meaning of the sample's time point label: persistent/refractory GD, antithyroid drugs over 5 years with positive TRAb. For both TCR sequencing and RNA sequencing, RNA was extracted from PBMCs in TRIzol. Graves' disease was diagnosed according to American Thyroid Association guidelines. Patients were recruited from an endocrinology department in Xi'an, China. Each patient gave around 9.2 milliliters of peripheral blood, collected in an EDTA anticoagulant tube. Ficoll Paque Plus density gradient separation was used to isolate PBMCs, and no further T cell sorting was done. An Agilent 2100 Bioanalyzer and agarose gel were used to assess RNA quality, and a NanoDrop 2000 was used to measure RNA concentration. This sample comprised peripheral blood mononuclear cells (PBMCs), obtained when the disease was refractory, from a patient treated with antithyroid drugs. The receptor's source is a female donor with Graves disease.

The nucleotides are TGTGCCAGCAGCCCGGGACAGAGGAGCTCCTACGAGCAGTACTTC. The encoded protein is CASSPGQRSSYEQYF. The rearranged segments are TRBV3-1 and TRBJ2-7, with 7 bases in between that match TRBD1. V and J are trimmed by 4 bases and 0 bases, and the gene matches miss 6 bases of the junction. The CDR3 covers 15 residues, taking in both the cysteine and the phenylalanine. Left in the record is the CDR3 DNA by itself, 45 bases read in frame from the first base. CDR1 LGHDT and CDR2 YNNKEL were looked up in the germline V gene (reference sequence).